This T cell receptor (beta chain) was recovered during a study of T cells after yellow fever vaccination. V was trimmed by 1 base and J by 8 bases, leaving 15 bases between them. This CDR3 contains 15 residues. From germline, CDR1 is SNHLY and CDR2 FYNNEI. A universal primer site and UMIs were added as TCR cDNA was made by 5'RACE template switching. TCRdb reprocessed the 5' RACE reads with MiXCR, giving one entry per CDR3 protein. The table has some 350,000 distinct CDR3 sequences, around 3.9% seen once. This clonotype appeared a few times. The V and J genes are TRBV2 and TRBJ2-1; D is undetermined. The source is a man younger than 35 who received the YFV17D yellow fever vaccine. Source: PBMCs, taken 5 days after the yellow fever booster vaccination. The CDR3 DNA reads as TGTGCCAGCAGTGAAGGGGCAAACCACCACGATGAGCAGTTCTTC. This translates into CASSEGANHHDEQFF. Full variable domain (remainder filled in from reference TRBV2 and TRBJ2-1): EPEVTQTPSHQVTQMGQEVILRCVPISNHLYFYWYRQILGQKVEFLVSFYNNEISEKSEIFDDQFSVERPDGSNFTLKIRSTKLEDSAMYFCASSEGANHHDEQFFGPGTRLTVL.